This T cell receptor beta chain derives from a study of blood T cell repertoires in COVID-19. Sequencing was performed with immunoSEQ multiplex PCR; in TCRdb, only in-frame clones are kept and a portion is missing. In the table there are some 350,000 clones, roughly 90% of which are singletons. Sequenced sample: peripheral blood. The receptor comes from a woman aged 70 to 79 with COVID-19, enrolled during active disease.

This CDR3 is CASSGGDTQYF. The CDR3 nucleotides are TGTGCCAGCTCCGGCGGAGATACGCAGTATTTT. The rearrangement links TRBV18 to TRBJ2-3; no definite D call. This CDR3 spans 11 amino acids. V was clipped by 6 bases and J by 5 bases, with 6 bases between them. Germline CDR1 is KGHSH and CDR2 is LQKENI.